This T cell receptor beta chain was identified during a study of Ad26.COV2.S vaccination and SARS-CoV-2 variants. In the study overall: The trial was COV1001 and the donor's arm was Ad26.COV2.S. Once, or twice with 56 days between doses, Ad26.COV2.S was given intramuscularly.

Points from the study as a whole: Vaccinated individuals (as opposed to placebo recipients) had higher spike-specific TCR breadth.

Sequencing was performed with immunoSEQ multiplex PCR; in TCRdb, only in-frame clones are kept and a portion is missing. The data contain 380,000 or so clones, roughly four fifths of them singletons. Treatment described: roughly 20 received Ad26.COV2.S at low or high dose, single or two shots; 5 received placebo; per-sample allocation not given. Day 63 following the first vaccine or placebo injection was when the samples were taken. This adult donor, from Boston, was 18-55 years old. As regards this clone: Its antigen is as yet unknown.

CDR3 length equals 14 residues. V lost 4 bases to trimming and J lost 7 bases; unmatched junction nucleotides: 6. Germline lookup yields CDR1 KGHSH and CDR2 LQKENI. This sequence joins TRBV18 and TRBJ2-5; 10 bases match TRBD1. The material was peripheral blood, obtained in a trial of Ad26.COV2.S vaccine versus placebo. This TCR derives from a person between 18 and 59 years old who received the Ad26.COV2.S COVID-19 vaccine or a placebo. The chain's CDR3 is CASSRDRGGATQYF. The CDR3 DNA is TGTGCCAGCTCACGGGACAGGGGAGGTGCGACCCAGTACTTC.